This paragraph reports one T cell receptor beta chain. The sample is drawn from a study of blood T cell repertoires in COVID-19. The overall study: The samples span acute and convalescent COVID-19 from the United States, Italy and Spain.

Sequenced by immunoSEQ multiplex PCR; TCRdb stores in-frame clones only, minus some. Among just over 300,000 clones, 70% to 90% were seen once, and the ten largest hold less than 2.5%. Germline lookup yields CDR1 MNHEY and CDR2 SVGAGI. The J segment lost 3 bases and the V segment lost 2 bases, leaving 8 bases of the junction unmatched. The CDR3 is 16 residues long. Participants were aged 18 to 89 years, lived in 24 US areas, and enrolled virtually. The sample taken for sequencing was PBMCs or T cells enriched from blood (not recorded which). This clonotype was sampled from a man younger than 45 who had recovered from COVID-19. The chain combines TRBV6-5 with TRBJ1-2; 8 bases fit TRBD1. In nucleotides, the CDR3 is TGTGCCAGCAGTTACCCCTCACAGGGGGGGGACTATGGCTACACCTTC. Its translation: CASSYPSQGGDYGYTF.